This T cell receptor beta chain stems from a study of T cell responses to AZD1222 COVID-19 vaccine. Comment on this clone: Antigen: not known.

General study findings and limits: The CD4 TCRs associated with vaccination extended across spike and predominated at 160-218 and 743-854. Unmutated variant regions are reportedly the target of nearly half of TCRs that are spike-specific.

With 1 base clipped from V and 7 bases from J, the junction kept 4 bases outside the gene matches. CDR3 length: 13 amino acids. From germline, CDR1 is SGHRS and CDR2 YFSETQ. Generated by immunoSEQ multiplex PCR, the TCRdb table keeps only in-frame clones and is missing some. Among 110,000 or so clones listed, approximately 90% were seen once. The input for sequencing was peripheral blood, taken 28 days after the second AZD1222 dose. The clonotype comes from an adult who received the AZD1222 COVID-19 vaccine. This sequence joins TRBV5-1 and TRBJ1-1; 7 positions agree with TRBD1. The DNA of the CDR3 is TGCGCCAGCAGCTTGAGTTGGGACAGTGAAGCTTTCTTT. This encodes CASSLSWDSEAFF. Based on the CDR3 plus reference TRBV5-1 and TRBJ1-1, the full variable domain is KAGVTQTPRYLIKTRGQQVTLSCSPISGHRSVSWYQQTPGQGLQFLFEYFSETQRNKGNFPGRFSGRQFSNSRSEMNVSTLELGDSALYLCASSLSWDSEAFFGQGTRLTVV.